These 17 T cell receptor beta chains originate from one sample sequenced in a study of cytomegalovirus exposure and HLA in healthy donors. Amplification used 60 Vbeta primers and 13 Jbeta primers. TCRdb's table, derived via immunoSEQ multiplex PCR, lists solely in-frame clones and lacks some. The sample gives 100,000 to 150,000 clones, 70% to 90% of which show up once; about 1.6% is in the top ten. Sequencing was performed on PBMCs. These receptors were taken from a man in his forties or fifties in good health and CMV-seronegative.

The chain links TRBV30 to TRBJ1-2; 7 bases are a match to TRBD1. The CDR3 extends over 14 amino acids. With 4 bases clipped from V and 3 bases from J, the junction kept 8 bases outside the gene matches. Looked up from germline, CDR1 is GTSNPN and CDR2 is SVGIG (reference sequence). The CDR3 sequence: CAWIIWDSDYGYTF. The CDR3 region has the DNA TGTGCCTGGATTATCTGGGACAGTGACTATGGCTACACCTTC.

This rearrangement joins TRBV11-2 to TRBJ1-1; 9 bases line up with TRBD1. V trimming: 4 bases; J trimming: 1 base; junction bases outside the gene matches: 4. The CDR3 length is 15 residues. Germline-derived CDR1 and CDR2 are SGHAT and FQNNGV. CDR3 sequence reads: CASSSATGGNTEAFF. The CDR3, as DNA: TGTGCCAGCAGCTCTGCGACAGGGGGGAACACTGAAGCTTTCTTT.

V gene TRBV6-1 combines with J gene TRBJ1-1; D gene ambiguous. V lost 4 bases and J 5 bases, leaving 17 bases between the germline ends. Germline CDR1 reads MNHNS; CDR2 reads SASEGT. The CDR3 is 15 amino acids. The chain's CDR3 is CASSGQRAIATEAFF. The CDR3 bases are TGTGCCAGCAGTGGTCAACGAGCCATTGCGACTGAAGCTTTCTTT.

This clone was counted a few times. CDR3 nucleotide sequence: TGTGCCAGCAGCTTGGCCTGGACTAGCGAGAACAATGAGCAGTTCTTC. Encoded protein: CASSLAWTSENNEQFF. The chain has TRBV5-4 and TRBJ2-1, with 9 bases aligning to TRBD2. CDR1 SGHNT and CDR2 YYREEE come from the germline V gene (reference sequence). The CDR3 has 16 residues. Trimming cost V 0 bases and J 5 bases; bases outside gene matches: 6.

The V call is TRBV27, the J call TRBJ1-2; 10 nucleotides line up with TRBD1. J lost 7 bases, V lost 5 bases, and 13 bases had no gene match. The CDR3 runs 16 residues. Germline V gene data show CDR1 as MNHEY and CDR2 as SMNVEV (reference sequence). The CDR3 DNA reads TGTGCCAGCAGTGCCTTGGGGACAGGGGAAGGGATTGGCTACACCTTC. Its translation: CASSALGTGEGIGYTF.

For the CDR3, the DNA is TGTGCCAGCAGCTTAGCGAACAATCCTTTCAGGCTTCGCTACAATGAGCAGTTCTTC. Its translation: CASSLANNPFRLRYNEQFF. This chain uses TRBV7-9 with TRBJ2-1; D remains unclear. CDR1 is SEHNR and CDR2 is FQNEAQ in the germline V gene (reference sequence). V was clipped by 0 bases and J by 3 bases, with 21 bases between them. The CDR3 totals 19 residues.

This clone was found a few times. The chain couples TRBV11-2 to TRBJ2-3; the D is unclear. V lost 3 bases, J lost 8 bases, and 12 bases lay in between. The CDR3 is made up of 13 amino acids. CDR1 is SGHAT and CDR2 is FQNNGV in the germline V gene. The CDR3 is CASSFGRPGTQYF. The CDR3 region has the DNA TGTGCCAGCAGCTTTGGGCGCCCAGGTACGCAGTATTTT.

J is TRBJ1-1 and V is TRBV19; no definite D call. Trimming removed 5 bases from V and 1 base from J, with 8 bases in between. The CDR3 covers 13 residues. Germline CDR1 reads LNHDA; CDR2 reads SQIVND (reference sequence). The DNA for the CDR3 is TGTGCCAGTAGTTATAGATCGAACACTGAAGCTTTCTTT. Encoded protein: CASSYRSNTEAFF.

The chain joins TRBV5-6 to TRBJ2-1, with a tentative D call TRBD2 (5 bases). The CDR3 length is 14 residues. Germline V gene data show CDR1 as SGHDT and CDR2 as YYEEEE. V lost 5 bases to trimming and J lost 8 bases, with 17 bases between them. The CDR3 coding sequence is TGTGCCAGCAGAGCACTAGTTGTCGGTCATGAGCAGTTCTTC. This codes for CASRALVVGHEQFF.

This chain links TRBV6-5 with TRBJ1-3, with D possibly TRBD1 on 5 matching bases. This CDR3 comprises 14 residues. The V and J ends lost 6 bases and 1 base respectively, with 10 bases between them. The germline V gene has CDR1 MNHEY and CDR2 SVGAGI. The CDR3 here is CASRETASGNTIYF. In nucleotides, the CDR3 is TGTGCCAGCAGGGAGACAGCGTCTGGAAACACCATATATTTT.

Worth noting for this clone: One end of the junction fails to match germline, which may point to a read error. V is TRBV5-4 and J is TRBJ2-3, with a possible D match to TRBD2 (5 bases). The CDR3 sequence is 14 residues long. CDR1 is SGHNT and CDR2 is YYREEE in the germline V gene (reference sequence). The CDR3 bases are TGCGCCAGCAGCCAAGGGTCGAGGGCAGATACGCAGTATTTT. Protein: CASSQGSRADTQYF.

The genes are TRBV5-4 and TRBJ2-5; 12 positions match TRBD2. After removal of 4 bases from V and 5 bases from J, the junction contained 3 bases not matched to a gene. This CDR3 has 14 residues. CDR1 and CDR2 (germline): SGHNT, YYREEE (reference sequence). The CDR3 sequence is CASSRLAGAETQYF. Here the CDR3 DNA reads TGTGCCAGCAGCAGACTAGCGGGGGCTGAGACCCAGTACTTC.

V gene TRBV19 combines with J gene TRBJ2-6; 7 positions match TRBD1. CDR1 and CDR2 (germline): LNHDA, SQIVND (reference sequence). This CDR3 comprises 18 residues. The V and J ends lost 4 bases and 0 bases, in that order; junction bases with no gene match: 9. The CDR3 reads CASSSWDSGSSGANVLTF. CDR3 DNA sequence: TGTGCCAGTAGTAGTTGGGACAGTGGAAGCTCTGGGGCCAACGTCCTGACTTTC.

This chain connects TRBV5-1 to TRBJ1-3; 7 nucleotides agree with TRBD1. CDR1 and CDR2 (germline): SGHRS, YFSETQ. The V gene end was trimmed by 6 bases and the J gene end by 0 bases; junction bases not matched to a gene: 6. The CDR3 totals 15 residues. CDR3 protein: CASKTGQSSGNTIYF. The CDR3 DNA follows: TGCGCCAGCAAAACGGGACAGAGCTCTGGAAACACCATATATTTT.

In DNA, the CDR3 is TGTGCCAGCAGTTTCCGGCACCCCGGGGAAAAACTGTTTTTT. Its protein is CASSFRHPGEKLFF. This chain joins TRBV28 and TRBJ1-4; D ambiguous. The CDR3 has 14 residues. Germline-derived CDR1 and CDR2 are MDHEN and SYDVKM. Trimming removed 3 bases from V and 8 bases from J, with 13 bases in between.

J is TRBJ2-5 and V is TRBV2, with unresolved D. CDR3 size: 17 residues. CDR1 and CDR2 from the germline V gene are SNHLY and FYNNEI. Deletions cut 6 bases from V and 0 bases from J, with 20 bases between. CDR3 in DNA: TGTGCCAGCAGCACCTCAGGAACCGACCTGGACCAAGAGACCCAGTACTTC. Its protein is CASSTSGTDLDQETQYF.

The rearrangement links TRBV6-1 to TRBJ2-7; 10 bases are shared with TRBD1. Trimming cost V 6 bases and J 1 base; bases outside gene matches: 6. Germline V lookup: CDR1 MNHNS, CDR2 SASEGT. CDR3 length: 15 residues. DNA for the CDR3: TGTGCCAGCAGGACTCCGGGACAGGGGTCCTACGAGCAGTACTTC. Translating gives CASRTPGQGSYEQYF.